The present entry profiles one T cell receptor (beta chain) with its context. Individuals aged roughly 18 to 90 years were recruited from fewer than 30 US areas. The V gene's germline CDR1 is LGHDT and CDR2 YNNKEL (reference sequence). The CDR3 has 17 residues. V gave up 4 bases and J gave up 1 base; unmatched junction bases: 12. The assay was immunoSEQ multiplex PCR, and TCRdb's table has in-frame clones only and misses some. This repertoire shows 200,000 to 250,000 clones, over 75% found once; its top ten account for approximately 3.5%. The record originates from a study of blood T cell repertoires in COVID-19.

The chain combines TRBV3-1 (or the pseudogene TRBV3-2) with TRBJ1-2; 7 positions agree with TRBD1. The sample consisted of PBMCs or T cells enriched from blood (not recorded which). This receptor was identified in a woman between 25 and 40 years old who had been exposed to COVID-19. The CDR3 DNA is TGTGCCAGCAGCCTTAATCCGACAGGGCCACTTAACTATGGCTACACCTTC. It yields the protein CASSLNPTGPLNYGYTF.